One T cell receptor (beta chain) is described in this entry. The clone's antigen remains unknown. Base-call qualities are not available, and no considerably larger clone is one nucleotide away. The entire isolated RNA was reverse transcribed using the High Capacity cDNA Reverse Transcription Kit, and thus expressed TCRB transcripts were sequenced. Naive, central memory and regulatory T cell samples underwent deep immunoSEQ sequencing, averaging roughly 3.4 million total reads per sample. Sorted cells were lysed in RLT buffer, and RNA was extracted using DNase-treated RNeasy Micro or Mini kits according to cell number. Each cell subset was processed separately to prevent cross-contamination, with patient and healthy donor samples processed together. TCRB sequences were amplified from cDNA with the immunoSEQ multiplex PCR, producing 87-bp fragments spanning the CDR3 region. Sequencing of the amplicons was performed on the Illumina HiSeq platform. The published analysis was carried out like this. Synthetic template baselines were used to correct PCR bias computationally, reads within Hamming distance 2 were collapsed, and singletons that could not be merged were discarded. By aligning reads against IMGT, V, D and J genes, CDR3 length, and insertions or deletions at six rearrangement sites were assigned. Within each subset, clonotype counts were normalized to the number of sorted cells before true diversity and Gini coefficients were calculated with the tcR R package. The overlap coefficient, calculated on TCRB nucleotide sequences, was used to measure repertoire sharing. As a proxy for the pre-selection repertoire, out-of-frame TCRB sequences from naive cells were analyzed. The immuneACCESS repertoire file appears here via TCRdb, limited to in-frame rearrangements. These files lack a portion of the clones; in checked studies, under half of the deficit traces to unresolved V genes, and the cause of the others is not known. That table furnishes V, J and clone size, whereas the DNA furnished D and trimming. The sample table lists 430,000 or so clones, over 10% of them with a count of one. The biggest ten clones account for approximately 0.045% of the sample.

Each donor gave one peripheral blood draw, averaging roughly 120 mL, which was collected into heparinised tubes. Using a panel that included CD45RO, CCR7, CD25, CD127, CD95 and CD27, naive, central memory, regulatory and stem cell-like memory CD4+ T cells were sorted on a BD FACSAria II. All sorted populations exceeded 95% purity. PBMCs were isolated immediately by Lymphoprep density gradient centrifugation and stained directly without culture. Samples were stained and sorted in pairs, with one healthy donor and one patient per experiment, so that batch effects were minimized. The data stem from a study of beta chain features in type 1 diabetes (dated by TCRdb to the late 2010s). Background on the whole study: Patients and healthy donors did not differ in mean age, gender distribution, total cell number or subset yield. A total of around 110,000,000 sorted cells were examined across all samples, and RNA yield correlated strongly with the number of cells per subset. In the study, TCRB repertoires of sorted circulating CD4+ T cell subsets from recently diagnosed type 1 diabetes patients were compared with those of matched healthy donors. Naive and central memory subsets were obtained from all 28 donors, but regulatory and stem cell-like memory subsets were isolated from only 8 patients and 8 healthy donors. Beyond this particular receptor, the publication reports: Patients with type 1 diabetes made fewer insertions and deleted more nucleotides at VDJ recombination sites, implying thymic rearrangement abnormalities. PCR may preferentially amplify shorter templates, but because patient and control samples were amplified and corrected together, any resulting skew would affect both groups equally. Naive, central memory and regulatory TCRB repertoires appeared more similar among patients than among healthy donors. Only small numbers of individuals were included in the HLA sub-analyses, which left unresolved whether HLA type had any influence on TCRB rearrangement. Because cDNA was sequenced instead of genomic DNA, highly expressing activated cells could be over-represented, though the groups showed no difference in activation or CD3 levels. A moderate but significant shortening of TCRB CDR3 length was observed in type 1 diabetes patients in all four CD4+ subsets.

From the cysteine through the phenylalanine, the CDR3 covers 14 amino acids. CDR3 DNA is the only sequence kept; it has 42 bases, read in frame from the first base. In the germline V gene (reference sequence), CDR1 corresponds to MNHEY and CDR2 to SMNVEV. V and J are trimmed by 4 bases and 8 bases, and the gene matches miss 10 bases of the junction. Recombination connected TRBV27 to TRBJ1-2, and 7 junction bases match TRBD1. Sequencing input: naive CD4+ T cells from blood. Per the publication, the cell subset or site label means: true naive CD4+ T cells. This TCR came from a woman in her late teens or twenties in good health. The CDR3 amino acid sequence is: CASSYTDRDQGYTF. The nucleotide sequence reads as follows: TGTGCCAGCAGTTACACAGACAGGGATCAGGGCTACACCTTC.